The 20 T cell receptor beta chains given below trace back to one sample, sequenced in a study of chemoradiotherapy in HPV16-positive cancers. Method: immunoSEQ multiplex PCR; TCRdb's copy keeps in-frame clones and lacks some. The table has about 1,500 clones, about 91% seen once. The sample consisted of tumor tissue, taken from a patient who underwent chemoradiotherapy. The receptors originated from a human donor with HPV-associated anogenital cancer.

The gene calls are TRBV7-3 and TRBJ2-1; D gene unclear. V was trimmed by 1 base and J by 5 bases, leaving 9 bases between them. The germline V gene has CDR1 SGHTA and CDR2 FQGTGA. The CDR3 runs to 14 residues. The CDR3 loop is CASSLRQENNEQFF. CDR3 nucleotide sequence: TGTGCCAGCAGCTTAAGGCAGGAGAACAATGAGCAGTTCTTC. The variable domain in full, completed from reference TRBV7-3 and TRBJ2-1, reads GAGVSQTPSNKVTEKGKYVELRCDPISGHTALYWYRQSLGQGPEFLIYFQGTGAADDSGLPNDRFFAVRPEGSVSTLKIQRTERGDSAVYLCASSLRQENNEQFFGPGTRLTVL.

This rearrangement joins TRBV2 to TRBJ2-1, with 8 nucleotides matching TRBD1. J gave up 0 bases and V 10 bases, and 5 bases lay outside the gene matches. The CDR3 loop spans 14 amino acids. Per the germline V gene, CDR1 is SNHLY and CDR2 is FYNNEI. Here the CDR3 reads CATPGQGSYNEQFF. DNA of the CDR3: TGTGCCACTCCAGGACAGGGCTCCTACAATGAGCAGTTCTTC.

This chain links TRBV5-1 with TRBJ1-5; D remains ambiguous. Germline V gives CDR1 SGHRS, CDR2 YFSETQ. The CDR3 has 16 amino acids. Trimming took 0 bases from V and 6 from J, leaving 16 bases between them. Here the CDR3 DNA reads TGCGCCAGCAGCTTGGTACCGCCCGATGGTGGTCAGCCCCAGCATTTT. This sequence encodes CASSLVPPDGGQPQHF.

The J gene is TRBJ2-7, the V gene TRBV7-9; possible D gene TRBD2, 6 bases. The germline V gene encodes CDR1 SEHNR and CDR2 FQNEAQ (reference sequence). The CDR3 loop spans 12 amino acids. V shed 10 bases and J shed 0 bases, with 10 bases lying between them. The CDR3 DNA sequence: TGTGCCACCCTGGGACTCTCCTACGAGCAGTACTTC. Protein sequence: CATLGLSYEQYF.

The chain has TRBV7-6 and TRBJ1-5; tentatively, D is TRBD1 (5 bases). This CDR3 is 17 amino acids long. Trimming took off 6 bases at V and 1 base at J, with 19 bases between the two ends. Germline lookup yields CDR1 SGHVS and CDR2 FNYEAQ. CDR3 amino acids: CASSPGPHRGSNQPQHF. The CDR3 nucleotides read TGTGCCAGCAGTCCAGGTCCCCACCGGGGGAGCAATCAGCCCCAGCATTTT.

The gene calls are TRBV7-9 and TRBJ1-2; D gene ambiguous. With 5 bases removed from V and 5 bases from J, the gap between germline ends came to 18 bases. The CDR3 extends over 15 amino acids. Germline CDR1 and CDR2: SEHNR and FQNEAQ (reference sequence). In DNA form, the CDR3 reads TGTGCCAGCAGCCAGATGGTTCAGCCGGCTTATGGCTACACCTTC. It translates to CASSQMVQPAYGYTF.

V gene TRBV5-6 combines with J gene TRBJ1-2; D gene uncertain. V was clipped by 3 bases and J by 7 bases, with 13 bases between them. The CDR3 totals 13 residues. Germline assignment: CDR1 SGHDT and CDR2 YYEEEE. This chain's CDR3 is CASSSASGGGYTF. In DNA form, the CDR3 reads TGTGCCAGCAGCTCCGCCTCAGGAGGTGGCTACACCTTC.

The rearrangement uses TRBV7-3 and TRBJ2-5; D gene unclear. Trimming stripped 0 bases from V and 0 bases from J, with 5 bases between. Germline V gene data show CDR1 as SGHTA and CDR2 as FQGTGA. The length of the CDR3 is 14 residues. The CDR3 region has the DNA TGTGCCAGCAGCTTAACGTGGGACCAAGAGACCCAGTACTTC. Translating it yields CASSLTWDQETQYF.

This clone was observed a handful of times. The V and J genes are TRBV5-4 and TRBJ1-1; D possibly corresponds to TRBD1 (5 bases). The CDR3 contains 15 residues. Looked up from germline, CDR1 is SGHNT and CDR2 is YYREEE (reference sequence). V shed 4 bases and J shed 4 bases, with 17 bases lying between them. In nucleotides, the CDR3 is TGTGCCAGCAGCGGGCGCACGGGGGTCGGCACTGAAGCTTTCTTT. As protein: CASSGRTGVGTEAFF.

This rearrangement joins TRBV7-3 to TRBJ1-2; perhaps TRBD1 as D (5 bases). CDR1 and CDR2 (germline): SGHTA, FQGTGA. CDR3 length: 14 amino acids. V was trimmed by 5 bases and J by 4 bases, leaving 14 bases between them. CDR3 loop: CASSPGTAGYGYTF. Here the CDR3 DNA reads TGTGCCAGCAGCCCCGGGACTGCAGGCTATGGCTACACCTTC.

The chain couples TRBV21-1 to TRBJ2-6; the table's D call of TRBD2 was not tested on the DNA. TRBV21-1 constitutes a pseudogene. This CDR3 has 15 amino acids. This CDR3 reads CAFPGGESGANVLTF. The DNA of the CDR3 is TGTGCCTTTCCGGGAGGGGAATCTGGGGCCAACGTCCTGACTTTC.

V gene TRBV9 combines with J gene TRBJ2-3, with unresolved D. Germline V lookup: CDR1 SGDLS, CDR2 YYNGEE. V was pared by 0 bases and J by 2 bases, with 10 bases between. CDR3 size: 15 residues. CDR3 nucleotides: TGTGCCAGCAGCGTAGGACGTATCAACACAGATACGCAGTATTTT. This encodes CASSVGRINTDTQYF.

This chain links TRBV7-2 with TRBJ1-5; D gene unclear. The CDR3 totals 15 residues. CDR1 is SGHTA and CDR2 is FQGNSA in the germline V gene. Deletions cut 5 bases from V and 2 bases from J, with 13 bases between. The CDR3 protein is CASSPLQGGNQPQHF. CDR3 bases: TGTGCCAGCAGCCCCCTTCAAGGAGGCAATCAGCCCCAGCATTTT.

The rearrangement links TRBV7-8 to TRBJ2-7, with no clear D. Trimming removed 2 bases at V and 4 bases at J, with 9 bases between. There are 13 residues in the CDR3. Germline V CDR1 and CDR2: SGHVS, FQNEAQ. Here the CDR3 reads CASSLTVQYEQYF. The CDR3 nucleotides read TGTGCCAGCAGCTTAACGGTACAGTACGAGCAGTACTTC.

The genes are TRBV15 and TRBJ1-2, with D possibly matching TRBD1 (6 bases). CDR1 and CDR2 (germline): LNHNV, YYDKDF (reference sequence). This CDR3 has 17 amino acids. V was clipped by 5 bases and J by 6 bases, with 25 bases between them. The CDR3 loop is CATSEGGTRKASNGYTF. The CDR3 nucleotides read TGTGCCACCAGCGAGGGGGGGACCCGCAAAGCCTCCAATGGCTACACCTTC.

The chain has TRBV7-3 and TRBJ1-1; the D gene is possibly TRBD1 (6 bases). V dropped 1 base and J dropped 4 bases, with 16 bases sitting between them. This CDR3 comprises 16 residues. Germline V CDR1 and CDR2: SGHTA, FQGTGA. The CDR3: CASSLRPGAGVTEAFF. As DNA, the CDR3 is TGTGCCAGCAGCTTAAGACCGGGGGCGGGTGTCACTGAAGCTTTCTTT.

CDR3 sequence: CSVVGGGGSYNEQFF. Here the CDR3 DNA reads TGCAGCGTTGTCGGGGGAGGCGGCTCCTACAATGAGCAGTTCTTC. The chain carries TRBV29-1 and TRBJ2-1; a possible D gene is TRBD2 (6 bases). The CDR3 is made up of 15 amino acids. V lost 4 bases, J lost 0 bases, and 13 bases lay in between. The V gene's germline CDR1 is SQVTM and CDR2 ANQGSEA.

This clone has a single count. The rearrangement uses TRBV6-5 and TRBJ1-2; possible D gene TRBD1, 5 bases. The CDR3 has 13 amino acids. Trimming took off 6 bases at V and 10 bases at J, with 18 bases between the two ends. Germline V gives CDR1 MNHEY, CDR2 SVGAGI. The CDR3 loop is CASSLLGEKAYTF. The DNA of the CDR3 is TGTGCCAGCAGCCTACTGGGGGAAAAGGCCTACACCTTC.

The chain uses TRBV4-2 and TRBJ1-5; D gene ambiguous. Germline V lookup: CDR1 LGHNA, CDR2 YNFKEQ. The V end lost 3 bases, the J end lost 3 bases, and 12 bases lay between the germline ends. The CDR3 loop spans 15 amino acids. The CDR3 sequence is CASSQDHFLNQPQHF. The CDR3 DNA follows: TGTGCCAGCAGCCAGGACCACTTCCTCAATCAGCCCCAGCATTTT.

This clone occurred a few times. This chain links TRBV9 with TRBJ1-1; possible D gene TRBD1, 5 bases. There are 15 residues in the CDR3. With 4 bases removed from V and 4 bases from J, the gap between germline ends came to 17 bases. The germline gives CDR1 SGDLS, CDR2 YYNGEE. The CDR3 loop reads CASSPGTIAGTEAFF. The CDR3 DNA sequence: TGTGCCAGCAGCCCAGGGACCATAGCCGGCACTGAAGCTTTCTTT.